Below, 5 T cell receptor beta chains from the same sample are listed, as sequenced in a study of molecular identifiers for immune sequencing clone quantification. A single record per CDR3 protein comes from TCRdb applying MiXCR to the PCR reads. The data show approximately 500,000 distinct CDR3 sequences, around 23% seen once. Sequences were obtained from naive CD8+ T cells from blood, with Jurkat cell RNA spiked in. Subset reported: FACS-sorted CD8+CD4-CCR7+CD45RA+ naive T cells. The receptor set was obtained from a human donor in good health. Some libraries in this study had Jurkat cell RNA spiked in.

The CDR3 DNA sequence: TGTGCCAGCAGCCCCCGCTATAGGTCCTACGAGCAGTACTTC. Encoded protein: CASSPRYRSYEQYF. V usage is TRBV7-9 and J usage is TRBJ2-7; D unclear. Trimming took off 5 bases at V and 1 base at J, with 12 bases between the two ends. Germline V gene sequence: CDR1 SEHNR, CDR2 FQNEAQ (reference sequence). This CDR3 is 14 amino acids long.

This clonotype turned up a few times. V and J are TRBV2 and TRBJ2-3; the D gene is possibly TRBD1 (6 bases). V shed 0 bases and J shed 4 bases, with 14 bases lying between them. The CDR3 is 16 amino acids. CDR1 is SNHLY, CDR2 FYNNEI, per germline. The DNA for the CDR3 is TGTGCCAGCAGTGAAGCGGTCACAGGGAAGGCAGATACGCAGTATTTT. Translation gives CASSEAVTGKADTQYF.

Turning to this clonotype: One end of the junction fails to match germline, which may point to a read error. The V call is TRBV2, the J call TRBJ2-5; D might be TRBD1 (5 bases). The CDR3 is made up of 16 amino acids. From germline, CDR1 is SNHLY and CDR2 FYNNEI. The CDR3 DNA reads as TGTGCCAGCAGTGATATTCTAATAGGGGTGCGTGAGACCCAGAACTTC. Translating it yields CASSDILIGVRETQNF.

In this sample, this clonotype turned up many times. The rearrangement joins TRBV29-1 to TRBJ2-3; 14 bases map to TRBD2. Trimming removed 8 bases from V and 2 bases from J; junction bases left unmatched: 9. The germline gives CDR1 SQVTM, CDR2 ANQGSEA. CDR3 length equals 16 residues. The CDR3 loop reads CSFSRGLAGDTDTQYF. In nucleotides, the CDR3 is TGCAGCTTCTCACGGGGACTAGCGGGAGACACAGATACGCAGTATTTT.

This chain connects TRBV27 to TRBJ2-7; D is perhaps TRBD1 (6 bases). Germline CDR1 MNHEY, CDR2 SMNVEV (reference sequence). V lost 2 bases and J 5 bases, leaving 16 bases between the germline ends. This CDR3 spans 15 amino acids. CDR3 amino acids: CASSLGRGILDEQYF. The CDR3 DNA reads TGTGCCAGCAGTTTAGGCAGGGGCATATTGGACGAGCAGTACTTC.